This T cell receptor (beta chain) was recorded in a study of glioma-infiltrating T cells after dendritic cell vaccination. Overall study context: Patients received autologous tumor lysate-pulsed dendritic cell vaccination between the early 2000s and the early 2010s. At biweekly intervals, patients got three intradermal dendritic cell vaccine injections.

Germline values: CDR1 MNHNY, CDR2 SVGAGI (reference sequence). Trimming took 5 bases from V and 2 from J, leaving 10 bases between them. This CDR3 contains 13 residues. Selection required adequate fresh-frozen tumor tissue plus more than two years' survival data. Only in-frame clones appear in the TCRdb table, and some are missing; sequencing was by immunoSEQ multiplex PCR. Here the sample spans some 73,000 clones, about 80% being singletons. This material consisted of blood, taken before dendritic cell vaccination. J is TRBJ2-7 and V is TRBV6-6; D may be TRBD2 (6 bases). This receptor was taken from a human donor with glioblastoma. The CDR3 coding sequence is TGTGCCAGCAGTCGGGACTTCGCCTACGAGCAGTACTTC. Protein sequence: CASSRDFAYEQYF.